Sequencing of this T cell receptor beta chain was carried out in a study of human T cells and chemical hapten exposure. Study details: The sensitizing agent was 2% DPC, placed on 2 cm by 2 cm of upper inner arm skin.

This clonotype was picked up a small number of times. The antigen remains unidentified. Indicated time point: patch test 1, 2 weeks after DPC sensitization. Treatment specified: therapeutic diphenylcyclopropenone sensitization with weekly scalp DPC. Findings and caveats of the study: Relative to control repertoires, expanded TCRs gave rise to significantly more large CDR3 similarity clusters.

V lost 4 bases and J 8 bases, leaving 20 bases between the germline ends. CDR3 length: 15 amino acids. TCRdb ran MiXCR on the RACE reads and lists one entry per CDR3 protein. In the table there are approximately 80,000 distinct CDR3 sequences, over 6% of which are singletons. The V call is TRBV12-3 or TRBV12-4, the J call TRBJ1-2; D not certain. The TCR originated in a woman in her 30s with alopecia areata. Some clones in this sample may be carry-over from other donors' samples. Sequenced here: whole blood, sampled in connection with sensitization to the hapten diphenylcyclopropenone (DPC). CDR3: CASSYLRPPGFGYTF. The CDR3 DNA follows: TGTGCCAGCAGTTACCTTCGGCCGCCCGGGTTCGGCTACACCTTC.